Detailed here is one T cell receptor (beta chain). This CDR3 comprises 15 residues. J lost 6 bases, V lost 7 bases, and 12 bases had no gene match. Some clones are missing from TCRdb's copy, which holds only in-frame ones; the method was immunoSEQ multiplex PCR. The sample records over 150,000 clones, about nine tenths being singletons. This sample is drawn from a study of blood T cell repertoires in COVID-19. Study-wide context: Sites across the United States, Italy and Spain contributed samples from acute and convalescent COVID-19.

The V and J genes are TRBV6-7 and TRBJ2-3, with 8 bases that match TRBD2. TRBV6-7 is marked as an open reading frame, function uncertain. Sequenced input: peripheral blood. This receptor was obtained from a man younger than 40 with acute or convalescent COVID-19. The CDR3 DNA sequence: TGTGCCAGCAAGGCGGGGGGTATTTTATCGGATACGCAGTATTTT. Translation gives CASKAGGILSDTQYF.